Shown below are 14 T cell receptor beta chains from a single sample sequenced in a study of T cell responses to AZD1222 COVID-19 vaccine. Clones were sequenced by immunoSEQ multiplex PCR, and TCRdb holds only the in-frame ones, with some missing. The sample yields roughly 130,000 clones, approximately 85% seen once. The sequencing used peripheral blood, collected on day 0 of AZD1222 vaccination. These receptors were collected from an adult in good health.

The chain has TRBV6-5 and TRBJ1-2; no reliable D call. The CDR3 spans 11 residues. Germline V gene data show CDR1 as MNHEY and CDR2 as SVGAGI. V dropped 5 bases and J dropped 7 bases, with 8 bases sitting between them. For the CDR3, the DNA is TGTGCCAGCAGTCTGGGGTTTGGCTACACCTTC. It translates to CASSLGFGYTF.

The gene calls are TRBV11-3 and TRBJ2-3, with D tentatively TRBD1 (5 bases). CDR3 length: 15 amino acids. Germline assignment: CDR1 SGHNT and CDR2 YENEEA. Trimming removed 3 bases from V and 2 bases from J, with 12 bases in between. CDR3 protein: CASSFGNRPTDTQYF. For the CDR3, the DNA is TGTGCCAGCAGCTTCGGTAACAGGCCCACAGATACGCAGTATTTT.

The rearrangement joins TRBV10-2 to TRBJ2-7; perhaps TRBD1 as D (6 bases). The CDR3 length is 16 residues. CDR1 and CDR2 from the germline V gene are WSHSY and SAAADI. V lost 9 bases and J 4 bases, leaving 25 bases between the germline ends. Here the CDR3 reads CARNNLQRRGGYEQYF. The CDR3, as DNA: TGCGCCAGAAACAACCTCCAACGCAGGGGCGGGTACGAGCAGTACTTC.

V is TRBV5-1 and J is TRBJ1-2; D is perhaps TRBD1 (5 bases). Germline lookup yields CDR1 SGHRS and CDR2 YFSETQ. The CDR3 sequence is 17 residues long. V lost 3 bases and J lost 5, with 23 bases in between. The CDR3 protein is CASSSGIRDLALYGYTF. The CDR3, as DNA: TGCGCCAGCAGCTCGGGTATCAGGGATCTTGCCCTATATGGCTACACCTTC.

In DNA form, the CDR3 reads TGCGCCAGCAGCCGGGACTACAATGAGCAGTTCTTC. This sequence encodes CASSRDYNEQFF. V gene TRBV5-1 combines with J gene TRBJ2-1; the D gene is possibly TRBD2 (5 bases). This CDR3 spans 12 amino acids. CDR1 and CDR2 from the germline V gene are SGHRS and YFSETQ. V lost 4 bases, J lost 3 bases, and 5 bases lay in between.

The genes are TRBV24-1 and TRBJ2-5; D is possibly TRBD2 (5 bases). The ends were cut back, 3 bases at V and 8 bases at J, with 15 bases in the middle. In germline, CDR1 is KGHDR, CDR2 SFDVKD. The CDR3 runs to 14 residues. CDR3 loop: CATSDPLGLSTQYF. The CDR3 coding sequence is TGTGCCACCAGTGATCCCCTCGGACTGTCTACCCAGTACTTC.

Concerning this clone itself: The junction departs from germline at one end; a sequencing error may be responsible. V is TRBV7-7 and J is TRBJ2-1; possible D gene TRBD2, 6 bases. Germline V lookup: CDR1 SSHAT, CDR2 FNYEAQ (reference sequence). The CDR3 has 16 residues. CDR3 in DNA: TGTGCTAGCAGCTTATTCCCCTCGGCGGAGGGGTATGAGCAGTTCTTC. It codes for CASSLFPSAEGYEQFF.

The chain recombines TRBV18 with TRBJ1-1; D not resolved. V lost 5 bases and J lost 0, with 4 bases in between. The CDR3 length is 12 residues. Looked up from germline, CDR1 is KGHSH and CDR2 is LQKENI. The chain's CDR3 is CASSNLNTEAFF. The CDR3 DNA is TGTGCCAGCTCAAACTTGAACACTGAAGCTTTCTTT.

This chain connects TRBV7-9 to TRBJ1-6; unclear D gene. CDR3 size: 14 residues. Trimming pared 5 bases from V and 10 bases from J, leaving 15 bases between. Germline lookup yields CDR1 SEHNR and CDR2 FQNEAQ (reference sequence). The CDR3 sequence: CASSQSRFPSPLHF. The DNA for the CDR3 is TGTGCCAGCAGCCAGAGCAGGTTCCCCTCACCCCTCCACTTT.

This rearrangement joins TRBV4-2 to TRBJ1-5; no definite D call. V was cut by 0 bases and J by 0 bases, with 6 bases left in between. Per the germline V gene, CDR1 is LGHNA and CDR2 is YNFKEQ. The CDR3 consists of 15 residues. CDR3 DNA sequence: TGTGCCAGCAGCCAAGAAGGGAATAGCAATCAGCCCCAGCATTTT. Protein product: CASSQEGNSNQPQHF.

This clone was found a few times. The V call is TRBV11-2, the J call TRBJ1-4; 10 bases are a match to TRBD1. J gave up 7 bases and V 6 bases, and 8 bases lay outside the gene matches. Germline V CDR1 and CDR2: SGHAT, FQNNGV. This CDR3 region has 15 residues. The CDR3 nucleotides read TGTGCCAGCAGATCGTGGCGGGACAGGGGTGAAAAACTGTTTTTT. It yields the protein CASRSWRDRGEKLFF.

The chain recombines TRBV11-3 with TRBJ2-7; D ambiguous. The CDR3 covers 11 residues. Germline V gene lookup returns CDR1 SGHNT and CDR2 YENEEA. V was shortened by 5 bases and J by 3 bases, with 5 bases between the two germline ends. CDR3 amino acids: CASSEHYEQYF. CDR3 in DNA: TGTGCCAGCAGCGAGCACTACGAGCAGTACTTC.

CDR3 loop: CASSVRGSTDTQYF. The DNA for the CDR3 is TGTGCCAGCAGCGTCCGTGGCAGCACAGATACGCAGTATTTT. This chain uses TRBV5-6 with TRBJ2-3; D gene ambiguous. The CDR3 loop spans 14 amino acids. Trimming shortened V by 4 bases and J by 0 bases, and 9 bases separated the two germline ends. CDR1 and CDR2 (germline): SGHDT, YYEEEE.

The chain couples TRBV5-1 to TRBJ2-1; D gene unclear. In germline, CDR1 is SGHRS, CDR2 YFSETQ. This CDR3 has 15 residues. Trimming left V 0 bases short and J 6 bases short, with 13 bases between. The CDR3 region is CASSLGFGRLNEQFF. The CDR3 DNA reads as TGCGCCAGCAGCTTGGGATTCGGACGCCTCAATGAGCAGTTCTTC.